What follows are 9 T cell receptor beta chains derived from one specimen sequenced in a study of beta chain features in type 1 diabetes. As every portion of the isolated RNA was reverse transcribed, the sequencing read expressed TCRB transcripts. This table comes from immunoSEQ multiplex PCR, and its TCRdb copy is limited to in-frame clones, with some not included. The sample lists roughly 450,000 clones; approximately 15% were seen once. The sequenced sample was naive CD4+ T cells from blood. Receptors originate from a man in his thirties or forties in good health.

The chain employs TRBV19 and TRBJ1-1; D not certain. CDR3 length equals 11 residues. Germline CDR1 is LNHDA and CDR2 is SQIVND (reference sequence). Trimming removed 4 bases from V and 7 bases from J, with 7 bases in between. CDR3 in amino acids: CASSTFFEAFF. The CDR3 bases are TGTGCCAGTAGTACCTTTTTTGAAGCTTTCTTT.

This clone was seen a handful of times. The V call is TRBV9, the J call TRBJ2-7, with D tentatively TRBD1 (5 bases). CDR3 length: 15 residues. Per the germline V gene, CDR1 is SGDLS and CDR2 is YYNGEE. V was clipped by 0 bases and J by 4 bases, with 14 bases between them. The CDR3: CASSVASGWDYEQYF. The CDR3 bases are TGTGCCAGCAGCGTAGCTTCAGGGTGGGATTACGAGCAGTACTTC.

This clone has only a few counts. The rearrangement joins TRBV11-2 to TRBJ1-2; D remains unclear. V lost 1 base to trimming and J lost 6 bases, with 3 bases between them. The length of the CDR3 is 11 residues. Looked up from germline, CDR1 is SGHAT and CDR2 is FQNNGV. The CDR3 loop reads CASSLVDGYTF. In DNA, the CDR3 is TGTGCCAGCAGCTTAGTCGATGGCTACACCTTC.

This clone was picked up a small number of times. The CDR3 here is CASSNGETQYF. The CDR3 DNA reads as TGTGCCAGCAGTAATGGGGAGACCCAGTACTTC. V gene TRBV28 combines with J gene TRBJ2-5; D not certain. V was clipped by 5 bases and J by 5 bases, with 6 bases between them. Germline CDR1 reads MDHEN; CDR2 reads SYDVKM. The CDR3 runs 11 residues.

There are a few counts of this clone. The DNA of the CDR3 is TGTGCCAGCAGCTTAGGGTCACTCGCTAGCACAGATACGCAGTATTTT. Amino acid sequence: CASSLGSLASTDTQYF. The chain carries TRBV7-2 and TRBJ2-3; D unresolved. In germline, CDR1 is SGHTA, CDR2 FQGNSA. This CDR3 has 16 amino acids. With 1 base removed from V and 0 bases from J, the gap between germline ends came to 11 bases.

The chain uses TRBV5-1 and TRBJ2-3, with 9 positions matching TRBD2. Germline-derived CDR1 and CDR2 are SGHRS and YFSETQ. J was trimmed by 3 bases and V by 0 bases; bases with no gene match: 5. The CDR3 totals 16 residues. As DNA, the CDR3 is TGCGCCAGCAGCTTGGGGGCTAGCGGGGCAACAGATACGCAGTATTTT. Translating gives CASSLGASGATDTQYF.

In DNA form, the CDR3 reads TGTGCCAGCAGCTTAGAAAAAGGGGGAGGCTACACCTTC. Its translation: CASSLEKGGGYTF. V is TRBV7-9 and J is TRBJ1-2; possibly TRBD1 for D (6 bases). This CDR3 has 13 amino acids. CDR1 is SEHNR, CDR2 FQNEAQ, per germline (reference sequence). V was shortened by 1 base and J by 8 bases, with 11 bases between the two germline ends.

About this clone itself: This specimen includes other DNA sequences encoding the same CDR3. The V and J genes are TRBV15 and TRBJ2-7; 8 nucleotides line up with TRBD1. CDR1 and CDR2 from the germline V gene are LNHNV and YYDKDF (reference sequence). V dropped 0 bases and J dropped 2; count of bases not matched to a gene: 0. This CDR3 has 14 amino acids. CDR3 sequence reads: CATSRDRGPYEQYV. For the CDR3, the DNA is TGTGCCACCAGCAGAGACAGGGGGCCCTACGAGCAGTACGTC.

CDR3 sequence reads: CASSGQGGETQYF. The CDR3 coding sequence is TGTGCCAGCAGCGGACAGGGGGGAGAGACCCAGTACTTC. This sequence joins TRBV7-2 and TRBJ2-5, with 10 bases identical to TRBD1. Germline CDR1 and CDR2: SGHTA and FQGNSA. V lost 5 bases, J lost 4 bases, and 1 base stayed unmatched. The CDR3 covers 13 residues.